This TCR beta chain emerged from a study of CD8 T cells in ankylosing spondylitis. V was trimmed by 7 bases and J by 5 bases, leaving 19 bases between them. The CDR3 loop spans 15 amino acids. General study results and limits: Seven or eight highly homologous variants made up a TCR beta motif, and this motif appeared characteristic of ankylosing spondylitis blood.

From the 5' RACE reads, TCRdb called clonotypes with MiXCR, one entry per CDR3 protein. The data show approximately 250,000 distinct CDR3 sequences, roughly 25% seen once. This clonotype was counted at least ten times. The antigen remains undetermined. Input material: blood, either unsorted or a sorted T cell fraction (not recorded which). This sequence was found in a male donor with ankylosing spondylitis or in good health (not recorded which). This chain links TRBV12-3 or TRBV12-4 with TRBJ2-3; possibly TRBD2 for D (7 bases). The chain's CDR3 is CASISLGGEKDTQYF. CDR3 nucleotides: TGTGCCAGCATTTCTTTAGGGGGGGAAAAAGATACGCAGTATTTT.